This section outlines one T cell receptor (beta chain) sequence together with its context. Its cognate antigen is unknown. This sample is drawn from a study of beta chain features in type 1 diabetes. The sequenced template was cDNA made from the entire isolated RNA. Reads from naive, central memory and regulatory T cell samples averaged roughly 3.3 million. Sequencing was performed with immunoSEQ multiplex PCR; in TCRdb, only in-frame clones are kept and a portion is missing. Among hundreds of thousands of clones listed, 15% to 19% were seen once. Study results and caveats: The naive, central memory and Treg TCRB repertoires of patients appeared to be more similar to one another than those of healthy donors. Shorter templates might be favored by PCR, equally in patients and controls.

The CDR3 is 13 residues long. The V gene lost 6 bases and the J gene lost 2 bases, with 9 bases spanning the gap. CDR1 is LNHNV, CDR2 YYDKDF, per germline (reference sequence). The chain couples TRBV15 to TRBJ2-3; D is undetermined. This TCR was recovered from a man younger than 35 in good health. The source material was naive CD4+ T cells from blood. Written as DNA, the CDR3 is TGTGCCACCAGAATTCCCGTCACAGATACGCAGTATTTT. Amino acids: CATRIPVTDTQYF. Based on the CDR3 plus reference TRBV15 and TRBJ2-3, the full variable domain is DAMVIQNPRYQVTQFGKPVTLSCSQTLNHNVMYWYQQKSSQAPKLLFHYYDKDFNNEADTPDNFQSRRPNTSFCFLDIRSPGLGDTAMYLCATRIPVTDTQYFGPGTRLTVL.